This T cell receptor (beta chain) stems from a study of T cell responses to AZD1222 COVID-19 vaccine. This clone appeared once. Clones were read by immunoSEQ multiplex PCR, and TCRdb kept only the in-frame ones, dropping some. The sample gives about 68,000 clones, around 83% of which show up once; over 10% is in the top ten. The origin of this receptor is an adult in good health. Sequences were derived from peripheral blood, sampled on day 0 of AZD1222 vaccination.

The CDR3 sequence is CASSSDRGEGEKLFF. As DNA, the CDR3 is TGTGCCAGCAGCTCGGACAGGGGGGAAGGAGAAAAACTGTTTTTT. This chain uses TRBV7-9 with TRBJ1-4; the match to TRBD1 covers 10 bases. CDR3 length equals 15 residues. J was trimmed by 8 bases and V by 4 bases; bases with no gene match: 7. The germline V gene encodes CDR1 SEHNR and CDR2 FQNEAQ (reference sequence).